A selection of T cell receptor beta chains follows, all from one sample in a study of Graves' ophthalmopathy and Graves' hyperthyroidism. TCRdb re-derived calls from the multiplex PCR reads in MiXCR, one entry per CDR3 protein. The data show about 1.2 million distinct CDR3 sequences, less than 45% seen once. Sequenced sample: peripheral blood or thyroid tissue (not recorded which). These receptors all stem from an adult man with Graves' hyperthyroidism. Each CDR3 is given with its conserved first and last residue.

TRBJ1-2 15 TRBV4-3 CASSQGGRAPEGYTF
TRBJ2-7 14 TRBV7-9 CASSLAGRIHEQYF
TRBJ1-3 17 TRBV9 CASSLIVGTGSGNTIYF
TRBJ1-6 14 TRBV20-1 CSARGQVYNSPLHF
TRBJ1-4 11 TRBV12-3/TRBV12-4 CASTPNEKLFF
TRBJ1-1 14 TRBV7-3 CASSASGLDTEAFF
TRBJ2-7 14 TRBV12-3/TRBV12-4 CASSVRDLGYEQYF
TRBJ1-5 22 TRBV9 CASSVEIRSEQYFGPGTQPQHF
TRBJ1-2 15 TRBV10-1 CASSINRGRGDGYTF
TRBJ1-5 17 TRBV12-3/TRBV12-4 CASSLGVVGWSEQPQHF
TRBJ2-2 16 TRBV25-1 CASSTMDGRRVGELFF
TRBJ1-6 13 TRBV7-2 CASSAGQVLPLHF
TRBJ1-3 12 TRBV10-3 CAISESKNTIYF
TRBJ2-7 12 TRBV29-1 CSLVPSSYEQYF
TRBJ2-5 12 TRBV20-1 CSASSGGGTQYF
TRBJ1-6 14 TRBV20-1 CSAEAGDYNSPLHF
TRBJ1-4 16 TRBV4-3 CASSHGGSGWNEKLFF
TRBJ1-2 17 TRBV5-5 CASRPRSGGPVVYGYTF
TRBJ1-1 15 TRBV19 CASSMGGRRSTEAFF
TRBJ1-3 19 TRBV12-3/TRBV12-4 CASSFYGGGKGTSGSTIYF
TRBJ1-3 15 TRBV10-3 CAISEQDRAGNTIYF
TRBJ1-1 13 TRBV20-1 CSVPGVSYTEAFF